This is a list of T cell receptor beta chains from one sample in a study of PD-1 blockade in classical Hodgkin lymphoma. The assay was immunoSEQ multiplex PCR, and TCRdb's table has in-frame clones only and misses some. The table lists around 13,000 clones, roughly 86% of them singletons. The sample was peripheral blood mononuclear cells (PBMCs), taken at baseline. Receptor source: a human donor with classical Hodgkin lymphoma. The conserved cysteine and the conserved F or W are not part of the CDR3 here.

>TRBJ2-4|TRBV5-1
ASSLGAGGKNIQY
>TRBJ2-5|TRBV27
ASRGAGRAETQY
>TRBJ1-2|TRBV2
ASSETRVGGYT
>TRBJ1-2|TRBV7-9
ASSLITYGYT
>TRBJ1-4|TRBV21-1
ASSNFGQGTTTNEKLF
>TRBJ2-5|TRBV2
ASANTGGPETQY
>TRBJ2-7|TRBV18
ASSPLPDRDHEQY
>TRBJ2-5|TRBV29-1
SVEPRGWETQY
>TRBJ2-4|TRBV27
ASRITGGGYSRAKNIQY
>TRBJ2-2|TRBV7-2
ASSFIPTGAGELF
>TRBJ1-4|TRBV5-1
ASSLTLTNEKLF
>TRBJ2-5|TRBV5-4
ASSLGAGGPETQY
>.|TRBV9
ASSAAASGGYEQY
>TRBJ2-5|TRBV9
ASSEGSYQETQY
>TRBJ1-2|TRBV6-1
ASVRTGRDGYT
>TRBJ1-1|TRBV6-6
ASSLAGGNTEAF
>TRBJ2-4|TRBV19
ASSIEFGRANIQY
>TRBJ1-2|TRBV18
ASSPGAGGYT
>TRBJ2-7|TRBV7-8
AGSLHRGPSYEQY
>TRBJ2-6|TRBV14
ASSLARKANVLT
>TRBJ2-7|TRBV28
ASRRTGTGTEQY
>TRBJ2-1|TRBV4-3
ASSQEPSGGAYNEQF
>TRBJ2-3|TRBV5-4
ASSLALGGGPGDTQY
>TRBJ1-4|TRBV10-3
ATKQGLNEKLF
>TRBJ2-6|TRBV5-1
ASSSLLPGTGVSGANVLT
>TRBJ2-3|TRBV6-4
ASSDGGASTDTQY
>TRBJ1-2|TRBV5-1
ASRQNRGGYGYT
>TRBJ2-7|TRBV4-2
ASSQGEGDHYEQY
>TRBJ2-5|TRBV19
ATAGQTKETQY
>TRBJ2-3|TRBV28
ASSSGGSDTQY
>TRBJ1-2|TRBV5-4
ASSLGANGYT
>TRBJ2-3|TRBV9
ASSRVSTDTQY
>TRBJ1-5|TRBV4-2
ASSRYLASSNQPQH
>TRBJ2-7|TRBV15
ATSRVPSRGVYEQY
>TRBJ2-1|TRBV19
ASSIGAGYGYNEQF
>TRBJ1-1|TRBV9
ASSVAYGGSDTEAF
>TRBJ2-3|TRBV5-4
ASSLRTTLRNTQY
>TRBJ1-2|TRBV6-1
ASSEGYGYT
>TRBJ1-4|TRBV5-1
ASSLGLSNEKLF
>TRBJ2-7|TRBV4-2
ASSQEWTGSHEQY
>TRBJ2-2|TRBV9
ASTPGDLGELF
>TRBJ2-7|TRBV7-3
ASSLTSGSHEQY
>TRBJ1-2|TRBV6-5
ASSTRETRGYT
>TRBJ2-5|TRBV30
AWSTRGPKERSQY
>TRBJ2-5|TRBV29-1
SVNPGLAGGETQY
>TRBJ2-1|TRBV28
ASSFSVWRGGDNEQF
>TRBJ1-1|TRBV4-1
ASSQDFPTEAF
>TRBJ2-7|TRBV10-3
AISEVTYEQY
>TRBJ2-3|TRBV5-1
ASSFWSTDTQY
>TRBJ1-1|TRBV5-4
ASSTGGDLNTEAF
>TRBJ1-3|TRBV7-8
ASSPRIGGNTIY
>TRBJ1-2|TRBV5-1
ASSFGQGGNYGYT
>TRBJ1-3|TRBV7-6
ASSPGRDSGNTIY